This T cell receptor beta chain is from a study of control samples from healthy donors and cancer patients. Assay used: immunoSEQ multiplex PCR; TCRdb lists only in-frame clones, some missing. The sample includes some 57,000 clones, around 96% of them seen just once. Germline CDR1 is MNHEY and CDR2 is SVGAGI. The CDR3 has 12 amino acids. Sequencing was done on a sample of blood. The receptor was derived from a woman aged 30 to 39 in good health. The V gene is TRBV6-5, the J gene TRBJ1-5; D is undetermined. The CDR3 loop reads CAIRAVNQPQHF. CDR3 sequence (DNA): TGTGCTATTCGGGCAGTCAATCAGCCCCAGCATTTT.